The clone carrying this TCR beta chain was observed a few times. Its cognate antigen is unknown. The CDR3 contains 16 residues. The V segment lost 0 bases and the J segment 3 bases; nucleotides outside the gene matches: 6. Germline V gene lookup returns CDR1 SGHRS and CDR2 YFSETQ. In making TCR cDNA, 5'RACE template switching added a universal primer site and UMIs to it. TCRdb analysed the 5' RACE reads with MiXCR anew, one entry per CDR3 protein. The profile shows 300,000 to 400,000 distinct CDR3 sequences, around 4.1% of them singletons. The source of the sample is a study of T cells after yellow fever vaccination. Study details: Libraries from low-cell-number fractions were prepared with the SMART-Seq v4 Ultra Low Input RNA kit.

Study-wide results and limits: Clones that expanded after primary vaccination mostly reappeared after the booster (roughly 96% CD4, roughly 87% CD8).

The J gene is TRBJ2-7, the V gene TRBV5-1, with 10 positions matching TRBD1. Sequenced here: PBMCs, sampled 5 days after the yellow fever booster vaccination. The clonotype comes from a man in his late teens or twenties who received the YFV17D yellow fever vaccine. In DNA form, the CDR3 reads TGCGCCAGCAGCTTGGAAGGGACAGGGGTGGTCTACGAGCAGTACTTC. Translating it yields CASSLEGTGVVYEQYF.